This T cell receptor (beta chain) originates from a study of blood T cell repertoires in COVID-19. The CDR3 extends over 15 amino acids. Germline CDR1 SGHRS, CDR2 YFSETQ. With V trimmed by 2 bases and J by 10 bases, 7 bases remained unmatched. Sequencing used immunoSEQ multiplex PCR; TCRdb keeps in-frame clones, though not all of them. This sample has over 100,000 clones, with approximately 78% found just once. Sequenced material: peripheral blood. This receptor was taken from a man between 65 and 85 years old with acute or convalescent COVID-19. The V and J genes are TRBV5-1 and TRBJ2-1, with 12 bases matching TRBD2. Here the CDR3 reads CASSFLAGGPSEQFF. In DNA form, the CDR3 reads TGCGCCAGCAGCTTTCTAGCGGGAGGGCCCTCGGAGCAGTTCTTC.